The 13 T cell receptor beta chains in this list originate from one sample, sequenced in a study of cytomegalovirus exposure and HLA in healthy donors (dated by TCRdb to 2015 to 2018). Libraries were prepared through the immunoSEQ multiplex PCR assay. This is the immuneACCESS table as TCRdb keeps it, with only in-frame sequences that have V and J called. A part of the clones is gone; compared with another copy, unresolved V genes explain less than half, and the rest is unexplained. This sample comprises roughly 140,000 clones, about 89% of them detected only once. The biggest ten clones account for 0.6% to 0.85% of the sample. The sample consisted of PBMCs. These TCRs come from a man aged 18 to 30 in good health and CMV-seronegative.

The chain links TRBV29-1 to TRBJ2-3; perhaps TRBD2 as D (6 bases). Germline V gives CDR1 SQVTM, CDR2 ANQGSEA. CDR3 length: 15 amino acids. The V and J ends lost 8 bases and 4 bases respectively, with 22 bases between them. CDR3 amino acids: CSTSVEGRSPDTQYF. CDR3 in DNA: TGCAGCACCTCAGTGGAGGGCCGGTCTCCAGATACGCAGTATTTT.

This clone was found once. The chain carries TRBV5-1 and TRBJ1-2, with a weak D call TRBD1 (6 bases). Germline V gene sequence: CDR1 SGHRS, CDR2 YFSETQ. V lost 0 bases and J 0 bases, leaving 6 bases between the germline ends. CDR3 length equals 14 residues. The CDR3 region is CASSLGQANYGYTF. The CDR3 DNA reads TGCGCCAGCAGCTTGGGACAGGCTAACTATGGCTACACCTTC.

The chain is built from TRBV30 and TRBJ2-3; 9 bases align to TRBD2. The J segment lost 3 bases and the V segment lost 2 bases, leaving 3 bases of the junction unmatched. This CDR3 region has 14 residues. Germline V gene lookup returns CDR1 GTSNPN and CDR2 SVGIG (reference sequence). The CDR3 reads CAWSRREGTDTQYF. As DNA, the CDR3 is TGTGCCTGGAGTCGGCGGGAGGGAACAGATACGCAGTATTTT.

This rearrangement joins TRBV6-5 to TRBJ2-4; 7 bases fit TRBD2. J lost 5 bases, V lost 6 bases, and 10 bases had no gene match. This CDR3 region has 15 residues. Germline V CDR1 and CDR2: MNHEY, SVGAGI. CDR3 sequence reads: CASSRLGTTQNIQYF. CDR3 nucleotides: TGTGCCAGCAGCCGACTCGGGACTACACAAAACATTCAGTACTTC.

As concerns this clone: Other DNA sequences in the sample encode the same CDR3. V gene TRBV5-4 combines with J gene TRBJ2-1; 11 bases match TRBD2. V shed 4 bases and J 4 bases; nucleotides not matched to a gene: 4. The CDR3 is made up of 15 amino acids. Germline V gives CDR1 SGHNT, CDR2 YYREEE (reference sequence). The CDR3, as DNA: TGTGCCAGCAGCCAAACTAGCGGGAGTTACAATGAGCAGTTCTTC. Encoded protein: CASSQTSGSYNEQFF. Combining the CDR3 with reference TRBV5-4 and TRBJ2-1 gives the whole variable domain ETGVTQSPTHLIKTRGQQVTLRCSSQSGHNTVSWYQQALGQGPQFIFQYYREEENGRGNFPPRFSGLQFPNYSSELNVNALELDDSALYLCASSQTSGSYNEQFFGPGTRLTVL.

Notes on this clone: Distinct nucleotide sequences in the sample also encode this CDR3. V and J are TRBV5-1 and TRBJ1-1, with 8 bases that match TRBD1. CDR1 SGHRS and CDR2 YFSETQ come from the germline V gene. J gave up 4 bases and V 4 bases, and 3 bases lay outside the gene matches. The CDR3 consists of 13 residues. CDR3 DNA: TGCGCCAGCAGCCCCGGACAGGGCACTGAAGCTTTCTTT. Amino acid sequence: CASSPGQGTEAFF. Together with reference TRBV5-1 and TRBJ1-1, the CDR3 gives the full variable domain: KAGVTQTPRYLIKTRGQQVTLSCSPISGHRSVSWYQQTPGQGLQFLFEYFSETQRNKGNFPGRFSGRQFSNSRSEMNVSTLELGDSALYLCASSPGQGTEAFFGQGTRLTVV.

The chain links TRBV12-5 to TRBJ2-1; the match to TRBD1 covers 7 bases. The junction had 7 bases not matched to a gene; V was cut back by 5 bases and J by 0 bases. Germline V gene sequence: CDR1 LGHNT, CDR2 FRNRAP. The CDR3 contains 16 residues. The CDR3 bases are TGTGCTAGTGGTATCCGACAGGGTTCCTCCTACAATGAGCAGTTCTTC. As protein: CASGIRQGSSYNEQFF.

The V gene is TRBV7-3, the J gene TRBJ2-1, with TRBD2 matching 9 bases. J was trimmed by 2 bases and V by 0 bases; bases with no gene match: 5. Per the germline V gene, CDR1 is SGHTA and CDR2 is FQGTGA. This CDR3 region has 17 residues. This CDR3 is CASSLTVERGAYNEQFF. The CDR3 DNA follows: TGTGCCAGCAGCTTAACTGTTGAGCGGGGGGCCTACAATGAGCAGTTCTTC.

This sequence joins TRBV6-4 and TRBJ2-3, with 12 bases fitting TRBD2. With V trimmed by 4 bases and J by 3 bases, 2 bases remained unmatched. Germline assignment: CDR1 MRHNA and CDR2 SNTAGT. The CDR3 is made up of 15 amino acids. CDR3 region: CASSGTSGVTDTQYF. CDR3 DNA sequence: TGTGCCAGCAGTGGGACTAGCGGGGTGACAGATACGCAGTATTTT.

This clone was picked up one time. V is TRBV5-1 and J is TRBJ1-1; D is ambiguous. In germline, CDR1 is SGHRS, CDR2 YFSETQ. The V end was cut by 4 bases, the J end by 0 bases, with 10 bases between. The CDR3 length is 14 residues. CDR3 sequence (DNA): TGCGCCAGCAGCCGAACAGACATGAACACTGAAGCTTTCTTT. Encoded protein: CASSRTDMNTEAFF.

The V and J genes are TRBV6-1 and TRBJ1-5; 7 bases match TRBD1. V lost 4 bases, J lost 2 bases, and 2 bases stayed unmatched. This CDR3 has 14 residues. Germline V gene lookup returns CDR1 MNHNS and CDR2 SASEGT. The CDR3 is CASSGTGGNQPQHF. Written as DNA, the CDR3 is TGTGCCAGCAGTGGAACAGGGGGCAATCAGCCCCAGCATTTT.

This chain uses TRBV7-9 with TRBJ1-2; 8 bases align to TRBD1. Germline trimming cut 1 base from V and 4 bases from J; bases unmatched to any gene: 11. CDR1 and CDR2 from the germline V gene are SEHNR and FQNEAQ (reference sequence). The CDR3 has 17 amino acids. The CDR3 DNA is TGTGCCAGCAGCTTAGATGCAGGGGGCATATCCTCCTATGGCTACACCTTC. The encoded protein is CASSLDAGGISSYGYTF.

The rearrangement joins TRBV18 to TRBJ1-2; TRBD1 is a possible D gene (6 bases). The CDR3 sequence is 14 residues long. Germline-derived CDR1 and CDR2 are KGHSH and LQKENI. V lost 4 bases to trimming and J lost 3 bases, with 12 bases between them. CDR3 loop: CASSRSDRDYGYTF. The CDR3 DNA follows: TGTGCCAGCTCACGATCGGACAGAGACTATGGCTACACCTTC.